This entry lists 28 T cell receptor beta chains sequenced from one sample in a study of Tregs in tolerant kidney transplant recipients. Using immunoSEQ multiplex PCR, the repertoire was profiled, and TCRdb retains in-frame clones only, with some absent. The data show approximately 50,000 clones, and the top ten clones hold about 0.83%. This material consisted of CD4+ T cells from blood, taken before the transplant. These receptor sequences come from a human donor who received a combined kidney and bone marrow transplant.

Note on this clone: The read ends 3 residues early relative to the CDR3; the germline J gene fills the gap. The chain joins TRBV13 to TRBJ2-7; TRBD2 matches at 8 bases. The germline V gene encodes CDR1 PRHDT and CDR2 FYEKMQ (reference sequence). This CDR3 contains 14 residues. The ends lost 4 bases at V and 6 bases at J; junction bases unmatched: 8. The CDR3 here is CASSYRLAPLEQYF. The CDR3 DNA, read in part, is TGTGCCAGCAGCTATCGACTAGCGCCCCTCGAG.

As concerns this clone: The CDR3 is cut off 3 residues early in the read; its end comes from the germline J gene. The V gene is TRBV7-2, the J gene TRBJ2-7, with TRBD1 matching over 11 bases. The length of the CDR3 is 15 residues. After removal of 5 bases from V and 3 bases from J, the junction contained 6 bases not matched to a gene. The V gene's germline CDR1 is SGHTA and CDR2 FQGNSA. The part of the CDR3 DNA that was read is TGTGCCAGCAGCCCCCCGGGACAGGGGGGCTACGAG. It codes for CASSPPGQGGYE. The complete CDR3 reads CASSPPGQGGYEQYF.

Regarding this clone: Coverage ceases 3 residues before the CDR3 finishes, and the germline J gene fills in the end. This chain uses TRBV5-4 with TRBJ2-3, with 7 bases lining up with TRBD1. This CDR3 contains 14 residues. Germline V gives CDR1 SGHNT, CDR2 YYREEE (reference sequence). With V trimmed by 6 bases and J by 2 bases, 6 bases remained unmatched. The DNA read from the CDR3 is TGTGCCAGCACCCCGGGACAGCACACAGATACG. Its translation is CASTPGQHTDT. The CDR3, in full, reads CASTPGQHTDTQYF.

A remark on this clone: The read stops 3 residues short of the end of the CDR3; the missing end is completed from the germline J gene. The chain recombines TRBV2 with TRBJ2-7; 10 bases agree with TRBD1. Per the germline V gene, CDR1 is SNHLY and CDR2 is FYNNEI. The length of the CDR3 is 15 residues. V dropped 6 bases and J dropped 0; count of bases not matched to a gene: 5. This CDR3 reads CASSLRTGGSYEQYF. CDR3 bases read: TGTGCCAGCAGCCTCCGGACAGGGGGCTCCTACGAG.

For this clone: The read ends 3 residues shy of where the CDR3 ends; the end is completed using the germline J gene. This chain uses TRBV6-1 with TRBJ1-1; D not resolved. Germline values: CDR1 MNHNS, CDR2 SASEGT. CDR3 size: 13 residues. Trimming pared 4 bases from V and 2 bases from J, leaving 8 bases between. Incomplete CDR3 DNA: TGTGCCAGCAGTGCCCCTCGTAACACTGAA. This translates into CASSAPRNTE. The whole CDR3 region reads CASSAPRNTEAFF.

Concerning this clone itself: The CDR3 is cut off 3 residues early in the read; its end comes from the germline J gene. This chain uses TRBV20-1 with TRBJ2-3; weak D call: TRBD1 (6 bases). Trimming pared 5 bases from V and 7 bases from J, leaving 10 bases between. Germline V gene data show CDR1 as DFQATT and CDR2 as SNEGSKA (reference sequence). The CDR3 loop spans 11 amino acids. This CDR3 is CSAWDKHTQYF. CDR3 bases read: TGCAGTGCTTGGGACAAGCATACG.

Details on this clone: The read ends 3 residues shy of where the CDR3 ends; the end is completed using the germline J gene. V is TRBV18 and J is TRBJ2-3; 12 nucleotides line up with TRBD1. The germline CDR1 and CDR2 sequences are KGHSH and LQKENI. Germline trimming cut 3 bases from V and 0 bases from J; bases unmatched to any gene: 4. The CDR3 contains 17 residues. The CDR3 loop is CASSPRDRGRSTDTQYF. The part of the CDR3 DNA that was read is TGTGCCAGCTCACCCCGGGACAGGGGGCGAAGCACAGATACG.

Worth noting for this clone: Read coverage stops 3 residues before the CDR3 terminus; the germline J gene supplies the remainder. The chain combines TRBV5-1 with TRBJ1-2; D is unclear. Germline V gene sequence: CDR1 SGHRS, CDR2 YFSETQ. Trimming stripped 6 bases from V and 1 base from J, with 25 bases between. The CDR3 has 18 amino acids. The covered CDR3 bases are TGCGCCAGCAAGCCCCTCGGGGATATTCGGCTTATTAACTATGGC. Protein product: CASKPLGDIRLINYG. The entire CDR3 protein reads CASKPLGDIRLINYGYTF.

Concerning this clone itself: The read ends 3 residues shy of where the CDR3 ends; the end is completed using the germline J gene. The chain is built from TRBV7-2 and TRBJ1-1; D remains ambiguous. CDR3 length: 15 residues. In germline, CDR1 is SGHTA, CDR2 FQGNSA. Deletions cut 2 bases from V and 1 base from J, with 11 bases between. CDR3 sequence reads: CASSLSRVRNTEAFF. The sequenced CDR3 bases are TGTGCCAGCAGCTTATCAAGGGTGAGGAACACTGAA.

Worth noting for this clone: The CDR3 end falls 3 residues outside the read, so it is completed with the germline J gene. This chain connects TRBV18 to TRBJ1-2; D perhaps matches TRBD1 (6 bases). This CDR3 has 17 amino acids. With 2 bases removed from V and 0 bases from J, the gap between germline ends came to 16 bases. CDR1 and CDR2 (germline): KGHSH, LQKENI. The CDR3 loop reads CASSPWTARTSNYGYTF. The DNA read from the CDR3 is TGTGCCAGCTCACCATGGACAGCGAGAACTTCTAACTATGGC.

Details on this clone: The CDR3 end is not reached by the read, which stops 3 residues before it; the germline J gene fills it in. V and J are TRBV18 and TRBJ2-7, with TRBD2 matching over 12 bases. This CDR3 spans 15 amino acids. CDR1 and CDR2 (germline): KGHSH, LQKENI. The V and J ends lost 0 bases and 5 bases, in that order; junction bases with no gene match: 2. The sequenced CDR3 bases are TGTGCCAGCTCACCACCTGGACTAGCGGGACACGAG. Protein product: CASSPPGLAGHE. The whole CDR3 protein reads CASSPPGLAGHEQYF.

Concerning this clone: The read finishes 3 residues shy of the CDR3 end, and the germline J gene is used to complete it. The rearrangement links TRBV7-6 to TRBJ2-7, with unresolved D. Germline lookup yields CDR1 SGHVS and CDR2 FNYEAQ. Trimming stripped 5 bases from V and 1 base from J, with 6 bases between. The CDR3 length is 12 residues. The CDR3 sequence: CASSQTSYEQYF. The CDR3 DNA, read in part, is TGTGCCAGCAGCCAAACATCCTACGAG. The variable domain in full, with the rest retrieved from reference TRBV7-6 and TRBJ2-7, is GAGVSQSPRYKVTKRGQDVALRCDPISGHVSLYWYRQALGQGPEFLTYFNYEAQQDKSGLPNDRFSAERPEGSISTLTIQRTEQRDSAMYRCASSQTSYEQYFGPGTRLTVT.

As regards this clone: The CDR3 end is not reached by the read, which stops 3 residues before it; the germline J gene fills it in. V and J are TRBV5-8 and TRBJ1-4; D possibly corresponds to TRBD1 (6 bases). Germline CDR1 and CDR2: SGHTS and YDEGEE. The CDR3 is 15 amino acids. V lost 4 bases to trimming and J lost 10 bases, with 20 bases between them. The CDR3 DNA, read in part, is TGTGCCAGCAGCGCTAGGGGGAGGAGGGATGCAAAA. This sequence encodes CASSARGRRDAK. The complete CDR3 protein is CASSARGRRDAKLFF.

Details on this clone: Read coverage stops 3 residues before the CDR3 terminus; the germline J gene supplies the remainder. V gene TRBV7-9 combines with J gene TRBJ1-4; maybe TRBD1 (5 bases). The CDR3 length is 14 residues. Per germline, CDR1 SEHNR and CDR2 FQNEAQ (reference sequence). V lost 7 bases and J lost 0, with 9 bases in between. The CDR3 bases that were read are TGTGCCAGCACAAACAGGACAACTAATGAAAAA. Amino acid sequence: CASTNRTTNEK. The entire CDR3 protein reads CASTNRTTNEKLFF.

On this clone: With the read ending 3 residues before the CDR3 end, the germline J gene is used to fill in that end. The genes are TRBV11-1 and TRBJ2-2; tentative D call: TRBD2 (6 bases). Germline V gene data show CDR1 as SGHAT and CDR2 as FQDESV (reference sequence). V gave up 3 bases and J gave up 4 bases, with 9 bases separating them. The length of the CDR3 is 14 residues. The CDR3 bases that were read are TGTGCCAGCAGCTTCCCGGGACTCACCGGGGAG. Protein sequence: CASSFPGLTGE. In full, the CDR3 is CASSFPGLTGELFF.

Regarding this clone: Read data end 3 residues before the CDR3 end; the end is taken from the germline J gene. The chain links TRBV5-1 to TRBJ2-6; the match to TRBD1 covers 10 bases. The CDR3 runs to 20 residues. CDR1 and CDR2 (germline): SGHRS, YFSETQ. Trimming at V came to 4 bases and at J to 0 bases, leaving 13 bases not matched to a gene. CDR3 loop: CASSHPGTGDSFSGANVLTF. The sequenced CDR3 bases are TGCGCCAGCAGCCATCCAGGGACAGGGGATTCGTTCTCTGGGGCCAACGTC.

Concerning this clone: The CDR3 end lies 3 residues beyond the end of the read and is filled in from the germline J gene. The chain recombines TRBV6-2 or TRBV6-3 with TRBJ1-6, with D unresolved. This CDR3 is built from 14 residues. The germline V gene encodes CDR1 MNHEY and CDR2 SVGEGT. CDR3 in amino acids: CASSYLSSLSPLHF. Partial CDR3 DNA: TGTGCCAGCAGTTATCTTTCCTCGCTGAGCCCC.

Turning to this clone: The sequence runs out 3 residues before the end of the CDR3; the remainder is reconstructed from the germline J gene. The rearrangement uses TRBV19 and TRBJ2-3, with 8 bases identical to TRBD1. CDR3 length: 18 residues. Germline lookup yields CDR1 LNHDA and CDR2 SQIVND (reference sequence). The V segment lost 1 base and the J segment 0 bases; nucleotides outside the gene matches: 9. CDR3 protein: CASSIANRGIGSTDTQYF. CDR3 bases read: TGTGCCAGTAGTATAGCCAACAGGGGGATTGGTAGCACAGATACG.

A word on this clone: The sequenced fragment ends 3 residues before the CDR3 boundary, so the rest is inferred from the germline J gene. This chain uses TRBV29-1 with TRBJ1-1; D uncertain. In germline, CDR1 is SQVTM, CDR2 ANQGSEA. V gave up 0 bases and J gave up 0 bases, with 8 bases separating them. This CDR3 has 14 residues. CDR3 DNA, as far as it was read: TGCAGCGTTGAAGATCACGGGTTGAACACTGAA. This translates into CSVEDHGLNTE. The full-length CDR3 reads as CSVEDHGLNTEAFF.

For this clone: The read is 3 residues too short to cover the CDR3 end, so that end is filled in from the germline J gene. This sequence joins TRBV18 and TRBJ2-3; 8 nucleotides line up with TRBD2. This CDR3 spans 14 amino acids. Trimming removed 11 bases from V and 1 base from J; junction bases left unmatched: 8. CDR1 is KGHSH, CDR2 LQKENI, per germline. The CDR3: CAGQAGEGTDTQYF. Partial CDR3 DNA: TGTGCCGGACAAGCGGGGGAGGGCACAGATACG.

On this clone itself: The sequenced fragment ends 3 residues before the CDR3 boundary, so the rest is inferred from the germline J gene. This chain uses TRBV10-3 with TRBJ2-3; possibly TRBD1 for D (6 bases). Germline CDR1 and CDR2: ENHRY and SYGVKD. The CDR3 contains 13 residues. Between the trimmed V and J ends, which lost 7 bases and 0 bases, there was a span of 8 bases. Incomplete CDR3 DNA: TGTGCCATCAATGGACAGAGCACAGATACG. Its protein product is CAINGQSTDT. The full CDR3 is CAINGQSTDTQYF.

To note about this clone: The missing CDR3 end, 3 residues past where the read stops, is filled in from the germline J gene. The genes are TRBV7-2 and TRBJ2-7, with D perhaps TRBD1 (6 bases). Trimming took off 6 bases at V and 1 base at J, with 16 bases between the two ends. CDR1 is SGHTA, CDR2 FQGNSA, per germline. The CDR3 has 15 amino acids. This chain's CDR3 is CASRNNPTGSYEQYF. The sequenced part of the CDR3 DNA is TGTGCCAGCAGAAATAATCCCACAGGGTCCTACGAG.

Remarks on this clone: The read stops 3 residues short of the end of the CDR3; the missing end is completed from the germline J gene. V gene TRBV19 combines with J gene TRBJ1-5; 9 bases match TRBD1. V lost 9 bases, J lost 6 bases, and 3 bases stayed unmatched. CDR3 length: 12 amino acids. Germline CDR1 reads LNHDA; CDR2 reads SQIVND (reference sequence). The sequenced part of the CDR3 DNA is TGTGCCAGCAGGGACAGGGCTCAGCCC. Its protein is CASRDRAQP. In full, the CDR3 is CASRDRAQPQHF.

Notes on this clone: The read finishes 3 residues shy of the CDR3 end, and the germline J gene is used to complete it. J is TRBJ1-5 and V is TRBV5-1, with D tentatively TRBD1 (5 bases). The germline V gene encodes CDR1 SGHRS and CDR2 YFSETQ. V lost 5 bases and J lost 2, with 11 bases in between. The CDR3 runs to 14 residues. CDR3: CASSTGGGNQPQHF. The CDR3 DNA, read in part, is TGCGCCAGCAGTACGGGGGGAGGCAATCAGCCC.

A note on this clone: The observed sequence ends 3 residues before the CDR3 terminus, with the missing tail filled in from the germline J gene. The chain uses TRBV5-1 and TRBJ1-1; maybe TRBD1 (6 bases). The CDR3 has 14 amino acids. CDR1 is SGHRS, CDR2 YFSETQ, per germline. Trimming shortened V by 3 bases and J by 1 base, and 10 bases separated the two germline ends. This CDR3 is CASSSGGGNTEAFF. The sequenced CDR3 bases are TGCGCCAGCAGCTCAGGAGGGGGGAACACTGAA.

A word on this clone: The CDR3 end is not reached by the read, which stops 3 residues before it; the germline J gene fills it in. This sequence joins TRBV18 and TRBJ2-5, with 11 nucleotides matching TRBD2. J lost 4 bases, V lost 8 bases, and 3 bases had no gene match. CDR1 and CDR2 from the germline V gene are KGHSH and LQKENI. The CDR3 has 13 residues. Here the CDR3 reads CASHGTSGETQYF. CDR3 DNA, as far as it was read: TGTGCCAGCCACGGGACTAGCGGAGAGACC.

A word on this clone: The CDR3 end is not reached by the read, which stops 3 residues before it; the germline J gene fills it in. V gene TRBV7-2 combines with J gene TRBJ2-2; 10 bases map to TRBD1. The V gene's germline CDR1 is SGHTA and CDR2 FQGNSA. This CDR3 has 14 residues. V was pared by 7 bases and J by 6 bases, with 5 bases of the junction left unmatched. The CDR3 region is CASMRDRGAGELFF. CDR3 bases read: TGTGCCAGCATGCGGGACAGGGGCGCCGGGGAG.

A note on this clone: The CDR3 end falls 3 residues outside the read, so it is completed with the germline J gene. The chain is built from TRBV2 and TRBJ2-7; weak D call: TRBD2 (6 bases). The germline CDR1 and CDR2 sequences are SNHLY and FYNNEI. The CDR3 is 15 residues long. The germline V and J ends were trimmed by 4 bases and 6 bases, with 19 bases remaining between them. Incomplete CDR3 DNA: TGTGCCAGCAGTGTTGAGAGTTCTAGCGCGAGCGAG. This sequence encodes CASSVESSSASE. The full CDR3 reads CASSVESSSASEQYF. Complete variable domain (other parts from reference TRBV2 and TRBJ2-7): EPEVTQTPSHQVTQMGQEVILRCVPISNHLYFYWYRQILGQKVEFLVSFYNNEISEKSEIFDDQFSVERPDGSNFTLKIRSTKLEDSAMYFCASSVESSSASEQYFGPGTRLTVT.